These 12 T cell receptor beta chains came from one sample sequenced in a study of identical twins. TCRdb processed the 5' RACE reads anew with MiXCR; each CDR3 protein has one entry. Among some 900,000 distinct CDR3 sequences, about 12% were seen once, and the ten largest hold about 1.6%. This sample was also put to use in a study of yellow fever vaccine responses in identical twins.

Sequencing was done on a sample of PBMCs. The receptors here all came from a woman between 18 and 29 years old in good health.

This clonotype occurred many times. V is TRBV19 and J is TRBJ2-1, with D maybe TRBD2 (6 bases). This CDR3 region has 15 residues. With 3 bases removed from V and 6 bases from J, the gap between germline ends came to 15 bases. Germline V gene sequence: CDR1 LNHDA, CDR2 SQIVND (reference sequence). CDR3 protein: CASSISRQRVNEQFF. As DNA, the CDR3 is TGTGCCAGTAGTATTTCTCGCCAGCGGGTCAATGAGCAGTTCTTC.

This clonotype was detected ten times or more. As DNA, the CDR3 is TGTGCCAGCAGCCAAGACTCCCTGAGGGTCCCCTACGAGCAGTACTTC. Amino acids: CASSQDSLRVPYEQYF. V gene TRBV14 combines with J gene TRBJ2-7; possibly TRBD2 for D (5 bases). The germline V gene has CDR1 SGHDN and CDR2 FVKESK. The V end lost 0 bases, the J end lost 2 bases, and 14 bases lay between the germline ends. This CDR3 is 16 amino acids long.

The table lists this clonotype with a few counts. The rearrangement uses TRBV27 and TRBJ2-1, with a possible D match to TRBD1 (6 bases). This CDR3 comprises 12 residues. Germline V gives CDR1 MNHEY, CDR2 SMNVEV (reference sequence). V was clipped by 3 bases and J by 8 bases, with 8 bases between them. Written as DNA, the CDR3 is TGTGCCAGCAGTTTTACAGGGTATGAGCAGTTCTTC. Its translation is CASSFTGYEQFF.

This clonotype was detected only a few times. The CDR3 DNA sequence: TGCGCCAGCAGCCAAGTGGCCATTCAAGAGACCCAGTACTTC. Translating gives CASSQVAIQETQYF. J is TRBJ2-5 and V is TRBV4-1; D gene unclear. The CDR3 spans 14 residues. Trimming removed 1 base from V and 2 bases from J, with 8 bases in between. Germline V lookup: CDR1 MGHRA, CDR2 YSYEKL.

V gene TRBV15 combines with J gene TRBJ2-7, with unresolved D. V lost 8 bases, J lost 0 bases, and 17 bases lay in between. The CDR3 runs 15 residues. CDR1 and CDR2 from the germline V gene are LNHNV and YYDKDF (reference sequence). CDR3 sequence reads: CATAFMGKNSYEQYF. The CDR3 DNA is TGTGCCACCGCCTTTATGGGGAAGAACTCCTACGAGCAGTACTTC.

The rearrangement joins TRBV20-1 to TRBJ2-3; 8 positions match TRBD2. After removal of 0 bases from V and 4 bases from J, the junction contained 9 bases not matched to a gene. The CDR3 is 16 residues long. The germline CDR1 and CDR2 sequences are DFQATT and SNEGSKA (reference sequence). CDR3 in DNA: TGCAGTGCTAGAGACCCCCTCCGGACTAGCTCAGATACGCAGTATTTT. This gives the protein CSARDPLRTSSDTQYF.

The J gene is TRBJ2-1, the V gene TRBV9, with 7 bases aligning to TRBD2. This CDR3 has 16 residues. In germline, CDR1 is SGDLS, CDR2 YYNGEE. V gave up 4 bases and J gave up 5 bases; unmatched junction bases: 12. The DNA for the CDR3 is TGTGCCAGCAGCCCTGGCGCTAGCGGACTAAACAATGAGCAGTTCTTC. Its protein product is CASSPGASGLNNEQFF.

This chain connects TRBV28 to TRBJ2-7; 8 bases align to TRBD1. The V segment lost 3 bases and the J segment 7 bases; nucleotides outside the gene matches: 14. This CDR3 comprises 16 residues. Germline V gene data show CDR1 as MDHEN and CDR2 as SYDVKM. The CDR3 bases are TGTGCCAGCAGTTTTATCCGACAGGGGCCCTACCGGGAGCAGTACTTC. It specifies CASSFIRQGPYREQYF.

The rearrangement joins TRBV7-9 to TRBJ2-1, with 7 nucleotides matching TRBD1. CDR1 and CDR2 from the germline V gene are SEHNR and FQNEAQ (reference sequence). The CDR3 length is 15 residues. Trimming took 5 bases from V and 6 from J; bases not matched to a gene: 10. Here the CDR3 DNA reads TGTGCCAGCAGCCCAGGGGGAGCCGGAGGCAATGAGCAGTTCTTC. Residues: CASSPGGAGGNEQFF. Full variable domain (missing parts from reference TRBV7-9 and TRBJ2-1): DTGVSQNPRHKITKRGQNVTFRCDPISEHNRLYWYRQTLGQGPEFLTYFQNEAQLEKSRLLSDRFSAERPKGSFSTLEIQRTEQGDSAMYLCASSPGGAGGNEQFFGPGTRLTVL.

This clonotype was counted ten times or more. J is TRBJ2-5 and V is TRBV5-1, with a weak D call TRBD2 (5 bases). CDR3 size: 14 residues. Per germline, CDR1 SGHRS and CDR2 YFSETQ. Deletions cut 0 bases from V and 5 bases from J, with 11 bases between. CDR3 DNA: TGCGCCAGCAGCTTGGGAGGGCCGGTGGAGACCCAGTACTTC. This gives the protein CASSLGGPVETQYF.

In this sample, this clonotype turned up a few times. V usage is TRBV20-1 and J usage is TRBJ2-7, with 9 bases identical to TRBD2. The CDR3 spans 18 residues. The V and J ends lost 0 bases and 2 bases, in that order; junction bases with no gene match: 14. Germline V gene sequence: CDR1 DFQATT, CDR2 SNEGSKA (reference sequence). The CDR3 DNA follows: TGCAGTGCTAGAGATCTTCGGACTAGCGCTCCGGGAGCCTACGAGCAGTACTTC. This translates into CSARDLRTSAPGAYEQYF.

The V call is TRBV20-1, the J call TRBJ2-7, with D maybe TRBD2 (6 bases). CDR3 length equals 11 residues. Trimming removed 7 bases from V and 3 bases from J, with 10 bases in between. CDR1 and CDR2 (germline): DFQATT, SNEGSKA (reference sequence). CDR3 sequence: CSGGLRYEQYV. The DNA for the CDR3 is TGCAGTGGGGGACTCCGCTACGAGCAGTACGTC.